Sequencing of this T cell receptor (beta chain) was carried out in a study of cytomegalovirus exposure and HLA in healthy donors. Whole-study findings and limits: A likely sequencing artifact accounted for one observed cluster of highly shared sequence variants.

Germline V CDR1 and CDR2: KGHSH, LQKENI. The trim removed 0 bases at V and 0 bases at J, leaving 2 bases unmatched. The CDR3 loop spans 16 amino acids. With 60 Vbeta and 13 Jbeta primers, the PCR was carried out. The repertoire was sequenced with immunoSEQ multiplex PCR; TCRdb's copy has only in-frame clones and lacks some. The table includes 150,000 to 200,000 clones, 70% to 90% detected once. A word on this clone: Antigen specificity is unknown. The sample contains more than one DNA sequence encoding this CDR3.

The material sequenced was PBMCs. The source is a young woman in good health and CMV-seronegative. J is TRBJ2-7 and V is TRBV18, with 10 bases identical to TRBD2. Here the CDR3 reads CASSPPSGGHSYEQYF. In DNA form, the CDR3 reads TGTGCCAGCTCACCACCTAGCGGGGGGCACTCCTACGAGCAGTACTTC.